The clone carrying this TCR beta chain was observed at least ten times. The germline gives CDR1 MDHEN, CDR2 SYDVKM. V lost 6 bases and J lost 3; bases outside the gene matches: 7. The CDR3 consists of 14 residues. TCRdb recomputed calls from the reads with MiXCR, one row per CDR3 protein. The profile covers some 200,000 distinct CDR3 sequences, with less than 9.5% appearing a single time and roughly 4.8% taken by the ten largest. The data stem from a study of T cell repertoires in cytomegalovirus infection. The overall study: CMV infection together with matching HLA type was indicated by public TCR beta signatures.

This TCR was recovered from a human donor in good health (CMV status not recorded). Some clones in this sample may be carry-over from other donors' samples. Sample: PBMCs. The chain employs TRBV28 and TRBJ1-1; 7 nucleotides match TRBD1. In nucleotides, the CDR3 is TGTGCCAGCAGCAATATACAGGGGTACACTGAAGCTTTCTTT. Its translation: CASSNIQGYTEAFF. Using reference TRBV28 and TRBJ1-1 for the parts outside the CDR3, the full variable domain is DVKVTQSSRYLVKRTGEKVFLECVQDMDHENMFWYRQDPGLGLRLIYFSYDVKMKEKGDIPEGYSVSREKKERFSLILESASTNQTSMYLCASSNIQGYTEAFFGQGTRLTVV.